This paragraph covers one T cell receptor beta chain sequence. Its antigen is not identified. Clones were sequenced by immunoSEQ multiplex PCR, and TCRdb holds only the in-frame ones, with some missing. Here the sample spans fewer than 250,000 clones, about 87% being singletons. The study drew the donors from its approximately 110-subject validation cohort, separate from the 666-subject first cohort. The entry originates in a study of cytomegalovirus exposure and HLA in healthy donors. Study-level results: For cytomegalovirus status, the classifier reportedly gave diagnoses with high specificity and sensitivity. Whilst most TCR sequences proved rare, a subset of public TCRs occurred across many donors. A list of more than 150 TCR beta chains associated with cytomegalovirus was given.

V trimming: 5 bases; J trimming: 6 bases; junction bases outside the gene matches: 11. CDR1 is MDHEN, CDR2 SYDVKM, per germline. This CDR3 is built from 16 residues. The sample consisted of PBMCs. The rearrangement links TRBV28 to TRBJ1-5, with 9 bases that match TRBD1. This sequence was found in a man between 18 and 35 years old in good health and CMV-seronegative. CDR3 protein: CASSTGGGGTGQPQHF. CDR3 in DNA: TGTGCCAGCAGTACAGGGGGCGGCGGTACGGGTCAGCCCCAGCATTTT.